The 3 T cell receptor beta chains below were found in one sample sequenced in a study of T cell repertoires in cytomegalovirus infection. No cognate antigen is known for these TCRs. Using its own MiXCR run on the reads, TCRdb lists one record per CDR3 protein. The sample has about 770,000 distinct CDR3 sequences; about 27% are singletons. Sequences were derived from cultured CD8+ T cells from PBMCs, sampled from culture after CMV antigen stimulation. The receptors stem from a human donor in good health (CMV status not recorded). Some clones in this sample may be carry-over from other donors' samples.

The chain couples TRBV7-9 to TRBJ2-3, with 10 positions matching TRBD2. The germline V gene has CDR1 SEHNR and CDR2 FQNEAQ (reference sequence). This CDR3 is 14 amino acids long. J was trimmed by 3 bases and V by 10 bases; bases with no gene match: 7. The CDR3 loop reads CATRSGGATDTQYF. Here the CDR3 DNA reads TGTGCCACAAGAAGCGGGGGGGCGACAGATACGCAGTATTTT.

The CDR3 sequence is CASSIPFGGGGTGEQYF. Here the CDR3 DNA reads TGTGCCAGCAGCATCCCATTTGGCGGGGGGGGCACGGGCGAGCAGTACTTC. The chain couples TRBV7-4 to TRBJ2-7; 9 bases line up with TRBD2. This CDR3 is 17 amino acids long. In germline, CDR1 is SGHVT, CDR2 SQSDAQ. Trimming at V came to 5 bases and at J to 6 bases, leaving 17 bases not matched to a gene.

This clonotype has a handful of counts. The chain links TRBV2 to TRBJ1-2, with D tentatively TRBD1 (5 bases). This CDR3 has 14 amino acids. Trimming left V 3 bases short and J 8 bases short, with 16 bases between. Germline V gives CDR1 SNHLY, CDR2 FYNNEI. The DNA of the CDR3 is TGTGCCAGCAGTGACGGCAGGGACTTGGGCGGCTACACCTTC. This encodes CASSDGRDLGGYTF.